This passage covers 23 T cell receptor beta chains from one sample sequenced in a study of T-cell memory formation after mild COVID-19. TCRdb fed the 5' RACE reads into MiXCR, producing one record per CDR3 protein. This table has about 400,000 distinct CDR3 sequences, roughly a quarter appearing once. Material for sequencing was PBMCs or a T cell subset sorted from them (not recorded which). The receptors here all came from an adult woman who had mild COVID-19 (a few samples of this study predate the infection). Cell type and time point are not known.

The chain carries TRBV2 and TRBJ1-4, with 8 bases aligning to TRBD1. This CDR3 spans 18 amino acids. V lost 6 bases and J lost 2; bases outside the gene matches: 14. Looked up from germline, CDR1 is SNHLY and CDR2 is FYNNEI. CDR3 DNA sequence: TGTGCCAGCAGGCGGGACAGGAGGAGTAGAAGCACTAATGAAAAACTGTTTTTT. It is translated as CASRRDRRSRSTNEKLFF.

The V call is TRBV6-1, the J call TRBJ1-1; D not certain. Germline V gene sequence: CDR1 MNHNS, CDR2 SASEGT. CDR3 length equals 14 residues. V lost 6 bases and J 3 bases, leaving 14 bases between the germline ends. CDR3 loop: CASRGAGTHTEAFF. DNA for the CDR3: TGTGCCAGCAGGGGCGCGGGAACTCACACTGAAGCTTTCTTT.

V usage is TRBV11-3 and J usage is TRBJ2-1, with TRBD1 matching over 7 bases. Per germline, CDR1 SGHNT and CDR2 YENEEA. The V gene end was trimmed by 6 bases and the J gene end by 6 bases; junction bases not matched to a gene: 5. This CDR3 region has 13 residues. The CDR3 DNA follows: TGTGCCAGCAGACCCCCAGGGGGCAATGAGCAGTTCTTC. This codes for CASRPPGGNEQFF. The full variable domain, its missing parts supplied by reference TRBV11-3 and TRBJ2-1, is EAGVVQSPRYKIIEKKQPVAFWCNPISGHNTLYWYLQNLGQGPELLIRYENEEAVDDSQLPKDRFSAERLKGVDSTLKIQPAELGDSAVYLCASRPPGGNEQFFGPGTRLTVL.

This clonotype was found a few times. The chain joins TRBV7-3 to TRBJ2-5; TRBD2 matches at 7 bases. V shed 2 bases and J 1 base; nucleotides not matched to a gene: 4. CDR1 SGHTA and CDR2 FQGTGA come from the germline V gene. This CDR3 has 15 residues. The CDR3 sequence is CASSLGRGSQETQYF. CDR3 sequence (DNA): TGTGCCAGCAGCTTAGGGCGGGGGAGCCAAGAGACCCAGTACTTC.

The chain recombines TRBV3-1 with TRBJ2-1; 9 bases line up with TRBD2. This CDR3 is built from 17 residues. Germline V lookup: CDR1 LGHDT, CDR2 YNNKEL (reference sequence). V trimming: 1 base; J trimming: 7 bases; junction bases outside the gene matches: 11. The CDR3 DNA is TGTGCCAGCAGCCAAGGCATCCGAGCGGGAGGAAAGAATGAGCAGTTCTTC. This encodes CASSQGIRAGGKNEQFF.

This clonotype was picked up a small number of times. This chain uses TRBV30 with TRBJ2-3; 10 positions match TRBD2. CDR3 size: 15 residues. CDR1 is GTSNPN, CDR2 SVGIG, per germline (reference sequence). With 5 bases clipped from V and 3 bases from J, the junction kept 8 bases outside the gene matches. CDR3: CAWASGLAVTDTQYF. DNA of the CDR3: TGTGCCTGGGCCTCCGGACTAGCGGTTACAGATACGCAGTATTTT.

This clonotype has more than one count but fewer than ten. V and J are TRBV15 and TRBJ1-1; possibly TRBD1 for D (6 bases). Trimming shortened V by 0 bases and J by 0 bases, and 11 bases separated the two germline ends. The germline CDR1 and CDR2 sequences are LNHNV and YYDKDF (reference sequence). The CDR3 has 16 amino acids. CDR3: CATSREGDRLNTEAFF. The CDR3 DNA is TGTGCCACCAGCAGAGAGGGTGACAGGTTGAACACTGAAGCTTTCTTT.

This clonotype was observed a few times. The chain recombines TRBV7-9 with TRBJ2-7, with 9 bases matching TRBD1. The CDR3 length is 13 residues. Germline lookup yields CDR1 SEHNR and CDR2 FQNEAQ (reference sequence). V was pared by 3 bases and J by 6 bases, with 3 bases of the junction left unmatched. CDR3 in amino acids: CASSLGDRVEQYF. The CDR3 nucleotides read TGTGCCAGCAGCTTGGGGGACAGGGTCGAGCAGTACTTC.

This clonotype was detected a few times. J is TRBJ2-7 and V is TRBV4-1; D might be TRBD1 or TRBD2, each matching 5 bases. Per germline, CDR1 MGHRA and CDR2 YSYEKL. V lost 4 bases and J lost 2, with 15 bases in between. This CDR3 is built from 15 residues. The CDR3 nucleotides read TGCGCCAGCAGCCGGACCCGGGACGGACCCTACGAGCAGTACTTC. This gives the protein CASSRTRDGPYEQYF.

CDR3 residues: CAWNRGMGGTEAFF. CDR3 nucleotide sequence: TGTGCCTGGAACCGCGGTATGGGCGGCACTGAAGCTTTCTTT. V usage is TRBV30 and J usage is TRBJ1-1; D not resolved. From germline, CDR1 is GTSNPN and CDR2 SVGIG (reference sequence). Trimming removed 4 bases at V and 4 bases at J, with 16 bases between. This CDR3 has 14 amino acids.

At least ten counts were recorded for this clonotype. The V and J genes are TRBV25-1 and TRBJ2-1; 10 nucleotides match TRBD2. The length of the CDR3 is 15 residues. In germline, CDR1 is MGHDK, CDR2 SYGVNS. V dropped 4 bases and J dropped 3; count of bases not matched to a gene: 3. The DNA of the CDR3 is TGTGCCAGCAGTGCCGGGACTAGCGTCTACAATGAGCAGTTCTTC. It is translated as CASSAGTSVYNEQFF.

The chain recombines TRBV7-9 with TRBJ1-2; TRBD1 aligns across 8 bases. Germline loops: CDR1 SEHNR, CDR2 FQNEAQ (reference sequence). The V gene end was trimmed by 7 bases and the J gene end by 5 bases; junction bases not matched to a gene: 12. This CDR3 region has 15 residues. The CDR3 here is CASTTLTGDRYGYTF. The DNA for the CDR3 is TGTGCCAGCACCACCCTGACAGGGGATCGGTATGGCTACACCTTC. The whole variable domain, remainder taken from reference TRBV7-9 and TRBJ1-2, is DTGVSQNPRHKITKRGQNVTFRCDPISEHNRLYWYRQTLGQGPEFLTYFQNEAQLEKSRLLSDRFSAERPKGSFSTLEIQRTEQGDSAMYLCASTTLTGDRYGYTFGSGTRLTVV.

The sample holds a few counts of this clonotype. The chain has TRBV6-6 and TRBJ2-2; D gene uncertain. Germline V gives CDR1 MNHNY, CDR2 SVGAGI (reference sequence). V lost 5 bases to trimming and J lost 5 bases, with 9 bases between them. This CDR3 has 13 amino acids. The CDR3 nucleotides are TGTGCCAGCAGTGTGGGCACGACCGGGGAGCTGTTTTTT. Translated, it gives CASSVGTTGELFF.

CDR3 coding DNA: TGTGCCAGCAGCTATGGACAGGGTGACACCGGGGAGCTGTTTTTT. Protein: CASSYGQGDTGELFF. V gene TRBV5-5 combines with J gene TRBJ2-2, with TRBD1 matching over 8 bases. The CDR3 consists of 15 residues. Looked up from germline, CDR1 is SGHKS and CDR2 is YYEKEE (reference sequence). The ends lost 3 bases at V and 3 bases at J; junction bases unmatched: 4.

A few counts support this clonotype. This sequence joins TRBV20-1 and TRBJ2-7, with 10 bases identical to TRBD2. Per the germline V gene, CDR1 is DFQATT and CDR2 is SNEGSKA (reference sequence). Trimming removed 3 bases from V and 3 bases from J; junction bases left unmatched: 11. CDR3 size: 16 residues. The CDR3 spells CSASESGRAWNYEQYF. The CDR3, as DNA: TGCAGTGCTAGCGAGAGCGGGAGGGCGTGGAACTACGAGCAGTACTTC.

The chain carries TRBV5-5 and TRBJ2-1; 7 bases fit TRBD2. The trim removed 4 bases at V and 1 base at J, leaving 8 bases unmatched. Per the germline V gene, CDR1 is SGHKS and CDR2 is YYEKEE (reference sequence). This CDR3 region has 16 residues. CDR3 in amino acids: CASSRLGSGSYNEQFF. In DNA form, the CDR3 reads TGTGCCAGCAGCCGTTTAGGTAGCGGGTCCTACAATGAGCAGTTCTTC.

The V gene is TRBV7-8, the J gene TRBJ1-6; D may be TRBD1 (5 bases). The CDR3 sequence is 14 residues long. Looked up from germline, CDR1 is SGHVS and CDR2 is FQNEAQ. V was cut by 1 base and J by 9 bases, with 10 bases left in between. The CDR3 is CASSLVGERSPLHF. Here the CDR3 DNA reads TGTGCCAGCAGCTTAGTAGGGGAACGTTCACCCCTCCACTTT.

In its sample, this clonotype was seen a few times. The V call is TRBV4-3, the J call TRBJ2-1; the match to TRBD2 covers 10 bases. The germline CDR1 and CDR2 sequences are LGHNA and YSLEER. After removal of 4 bases from V and 5 bases from J, the junction contained 8 bases not matched to a gene. This CDR3 has 16 amino acids. The CDR3 region is CASSRTLAGIDNEQFF. In DNA form, the CDR3 reads TGCGCCAGCAGCCGGACACTAGCGGGAATCGACAATGAGCAGTTCTTC.

This clonotype was seen a single time. V usage is TRBV7-9 and J usage is TRBJ2-2; D tentatively fits TRBD1 or TRBD2 (5 bases each). Germline V lookup: CDR1 SEHNR, CDR2 FQNEAQ (reference sequence). The CDR3 extends over 16 amino acids. V lost 5 bases and J 4 bases, leaving 17 bases between the germline ends. CDR3 nucleotide sequence: TGTGCCAGCAGCCAGAGGCCTATTGGGGGCACCGGGGAGCTGTTTTTT. It translates to CASSQRPIGGTGELFF.

CDR3 nucleotide sequence: TGTGCCAGCAGTTCGACAGGGGCGAAGACCCATTCTGGGGCCAACGTCCTGACTTTC. This encodes CASSSTGAKTHSGANVLTF. The rearrangement links TRBV6-6 to TRBJ2-6; 8 positions agree with TRBD1. V was pared by 4 bases and J by 1 base, with 12 bases of the junction left unmatched. Per germline, CDR1 MNHNY and CDR2 SVGAGI (reference sequence). This CDR3 is 19 amino acids long.

Concerning this clonotype itself: The limits of the CDR3 on the DNA are not certain, so only TCRdb's listed CDR3 is given. The genes are TRBV6-6 and TRBJ2-7; TRBD2 is taken as the D call from the table, unchecked against the DNA. The CDR3 has 15 residues if both end residues are counted. Germline V lookup: CDR1 MNHNY, CDR2 SVGAGI (reference sequence). This CDR3 reads CASSTSRELSYEQYF.

The CDR3 spells CASSHKDRVKNIQYF. The DNA of the CDR3 is TGTGCCAGCAGTCACAAGGACAGGGTCAAAAACATTCAGTACTTC. The V call is TRBV2, the J call TRBJ2-4; 8 bases are shared with TRBD1. The germline V gene has CDR1 SNHLY and CDR2 FYNNEI. The CDR3 spans 15 residues. V gave up 5 bases and J gave up 3 bases; unmatched junction bases: 6.

This clonotype was counted between two and nine times. V gene TRBV7-2 combines with J gene TRBJ2-2; 7 bases line up with TRBD2. The CDR3 sequence is 17 residues long. V shed 1 base, J shed 3 bases, and the junction held 8 bases outside the gene matches. Germline V gene sequence: CDR1 SGHTA, CDR2 FQGNSA. The CDR3: CASSLVFVAGHTGELFF. CDR3 nucleotides: TGTGCCAGCAGCTTAGTTTTTGTAGCGGGCCACACCGGGGAGCTGTTTTTT.